The clone carrying this TCR beta chain was detected a few times. The cohort comprised adults aged roughly 18 to 90 years residing in approximately 25 US areas. Participants reported their clinical history, and cohort assignment relied on those reports. Exposed enrollees encountered a COVID-19 case at some point within 2 weeks before study entry. These data belong to a study of blood T cell repertoires in COVID-19. Germline CDR1 is MDHEN and CDR2 is SYDVKM. The CDR3 spans 13 residues. Trimming shortened V by 3 bases and J by 4 bases, and 10 bases separated the two germline ends. Methods used by the authors: Amplification of reference gene primers provided the estimated nucleated cell counts. Libraries were prepared by immunoSEQ multiplex PCR; TCRdb keeps only in-frame clonotypes and omits some of them. The V and J calls and clone size were taken over from that table, and D and trimming were inferred from the DNA. The sample lists 180,000 or so clones, around 80% occurring once.

Sequencing was done on a sample of PBMCs or T cells enriched from blood (not recorded which). This sequence joins TRBV28 and TRBJ2-7, with D perhaps TRBD2 (6 bases). The sequence was collected from a man aged 60 to 75 who had been exposed to COVID-19. The CDR3 spells CASSFLATYEQYF. The CDR3, as DNA: TGTGCCAGCAGTTTTCTAGCGACGTACGAGCAGTACTTC.